Shown below are 23 T cell receptor beta chains from a single sample sequenced in a study of blood T cells in healthy people across ages (dated by TCRdb to the mid-2010s). Receptor libraries were prepared by 5' RACE. Data came from an Illumina HiSeq 2500. A second PCR of roughly 6 to 11 cycles was run with a J-beta primer mix and a sample-barcoded 5' primer. The public reads were quality trimmed at Q25 with fastp and then assembled into clones with MiXCR by TCRdb, keeping productive beta chains. Each CDR3 protein gets just one entry, which takes the most common genes and DNA from the rows behind it. This sample has 2 million or so distinct CDR3 sequences in its table, and just under 50% of those were observed once. The ten largest clones add up to over 2% of the sample. The sequenced material came from blood. The receptor set was obtained from a woman between 35 and 50 years old in good health.

The chain is built from TRBV20-1 and TRBJ1-2; 8 bases are shared with TRBD1. Germline V CDR1 and CDR2: DFQATT, SNEGSKA (reference sequence). Trimming cost V 5 bases and J 9 bases; bases outside gene matches: 8. The CDR3 totals 12 residues. The CDR3 loop reads CSASGGAESYTF. CDR3 coding DNA: TGCAGTGCTTCAGGGGGCGCTGAAAGCTACACCTTC.

This clonotype has a single count. The chain is built from TRBV6-6 and TRBJ1-1, with TRBD1 matching 7 bases. The germline CDR1 and CDR2 sequences are MNHNY and SVGAGI (reference sequence). The trim removed 6 bases at V and 4 bases at J, leaving 14 bases unmatched. CDR3 size: 16 residues. The CDR3 spells CASRGRIGGRGTEAFF. The CDR3 DNA sequence: TGTGCCAGCAGGGGACGAATAGGGGGCAGGGGCACTGAAGCTTTCTTT.

The V call is TRBV29-1, the J call TRBJ2-3, with D unresolved. V was shortened by 7 bases and J by 4 bases, with 15 bases between the two germline ends. This CDR3 has 13 amino acids. CDR1 is SQVTM, CDR2 ANQGSEA, per germline. The DNA of the CDR3 is TGCAGCGCGGAGAGCCGCACTGCAGATACGCAGTATTTT. This encodes CSAESRTADTQYF.

The CDR3 region is CANNFPLPGLLRGTDTQYF. CDR3 coding DNA: TGTGCCAACAACTTCCCCCTCCCGGGACTCCTCCGGGGCACAGATACGCAGTATTTT. The rearrangement uses TRBV6-1 and TRBJ2-3; weak D call: TRBD2 (6 bases). The V gene lost 10 bases and the J gene lost 1 base, with 30 bases spanning the gap. Germline assignment: CDR1 MNHNS and CDR2 SASEGT. The CDR3 sequence is 19 residues long.

The V and J genes are TRBV28 and TRBJ2-5; the D gene is possibly TRBD2 (6 bases). Trimming shortened V by 7 bases and J by 4 bases, and 16 bases separated the two germline ends. Germline V lookup: CDR1 MDHEN, CDR2 SYDVKM. The CDR3 totals 14 residues. DNA for the CDR3: TGTGCCAGCATCTCACCCGGGGGACGAGAGACCCAGTACTTC. Translation gives CASISPGGRETQYF.

This chain links TRBV20-1 with TRBJ2-5; D possibly corresponds to TRBD1 (5 bases). The CDR3 has 14 amino acids. Trimming removed 4 bases at V and 1 base at J, with 13 bases between. The germline V gene encodes CDR1 DFQATT and CDR2 SNEGSKA (reference sequence). CDR3: CSAIPGHRQETQYF. In DNA form, the CDR3 reads TGCAGTGCTATCCCTGGACACCGCCAAGAGACCCAGTACTTC.

This clonotype has only a few counts. The rearrangement uses TRBV28 and TRBJ2-7, with a tentative D call TRBD1 (6 bases). The CDR3 is 13 residues long. CDR1 and CDR2 (germline): MDHEN, SYDVKM. V lost 6 bases and J 3 bases, leaving 12 bases between the germline ends. This chain's CDR3 is CASRQQGDYEQYF. The CDR3 DNA sequence: TGTGCCAGCAGGCAACAGGGAGACTACGAGCAGTACTTC.

The rearrangement links TRBV5-1 to TRBJ2-5; D call uncertain. CDR3 length: 15 residues. V gave up 0 bases and J gave up 5 bases, with 14 bases separating them. The germline CDR1 and CDR2 sequences are SGHRS and YFSETQ. The CDR3 reads CASSLGRGSPETQYF. In nucleotides, the CDR3 is TGCGCCAGCAGCTTGGGGCGAGGCTCCCCCGAGACCCAGTACTTC.

The table lists this clonotype with a few counts. The rearrangement joins TRBV7-2 to TRBJ2-1, with 9 bases lining up with TRBD2. Germline-derived CDR1 and CDR2 are SGHTA and FQGNSA. J lost 4 bases, V lost 5 bases, and 3 bases had no gene match. The CDR3 contains 14 residues. As DNA, the CDR3 is TGTGCCAGCAGCGCTAGCGGGACTTACAATGAGCAGTTCTTC. Its translation is CASSASGTYNEQFF.

This clonotype has more than one count but fewer than ten. This chain connects TRBV6-1 to TRBJ2-1; D gene uncertain. The germline V gene has CDR1 MNHNS and CDR2 SASEGT. V was shortened by 5 bases and J by 7 bases, with 12 bases between the two germline ends. The CDR3 totals 13 residues. The CDR3 loop is CASSSAVWNEQFF. The CDR3 DNA reads as TGTGCCAGCAGTTCGGCTGTTTGGAATGAGCAGTTCTTC.

CDR3: CASSPTVISGYTF. The CDR3 DNA reads TGTGCCAGCAGCCCTACAGTGATCTCCGGCTACACCTTC. This sequence joins TRBV7-8 and TRBJ1-2; no clear D. V was shortened by 5 bases and J by 8 bases, with 15 bases between the two germline ends. The germline V gene encodes CDR1 SGHVS and CDR2 FQNEAQ. The CDR3 contains 13 residues.

The chain links TRBV15 to TRBJ1-5, with a possible D match to TRBD1 (5 bases). Trimming cost V 2 bases and J 4 bases, with 27 bases left between them. Germline-derived CDR1 and CDR2 are LNHNV and YYDKDF (reference sequence). The CDR3 covers 20 residues. The CDR3 loop is CATSRSPPSPGPIGNQPQHF. The DNA of the CDR3 is TGTGCCACCAGCAGAAGCCCCCCCTCCCCGGGACCGATAGGTAATCAGCCCCAGCATTTT. Supplemented by reference TRBV15 and TRBJ1-5, the full variable domain reads DAMVIQNPRYQVTQFGKPVTLSCSQTLNHNVMYWYQQKSSQAPKLLFHYYDKDFNNEADTPDNFQSRRPNTSFCFLDIRSPGLGDTAMYLCATSRSPPSPGPIGNQPQHFGDGTRLSIL.

The V gene is TRBV28, the J gene TRBJ1-2, with a weak D call TRBD1 (5 bases). Germline V gene sequence: CDR1 MDHEN, CDR2 SYDVKM. With 8 bases removed from V and 4 bases from J, the gap between germline ends came to 8 bases. The CDR3 length is 11 residues. The CDR3 protein is CASWGSYGYTF. In nucleotides, the CDR3 is TGTGCCAGCTGGGGGAGCTATGGCTACACCTTC.

This clonotype appeared a single time. The chain is built from TRBV7-2 and TRBJ2-6; D is uncertain. Germline V gene lookup returns CDR1 SGHTA and CDR2 FQGNSA. V was clipped by 5 bases and J by 0 bases, with 11 bases between them. This CDR3 contains 16 residues. CDR3 in DNA: TGTGCCAGCAGCCCTTCAGTGGGCTCTGGGGCCAACGTCCTGACTTTC. It specifies CASSPSVGSGANVLTF.

V is TRBV28 and J is TRBJ2-3; D unclear. The CDR3 contains 14 residues. The germline V and J ends were trimmed by 7 bases and 0 bases, with 11 bases remaining between them. Germline-derived CDR1 and CDR2 are MDHEN and SYDVKM. The CDR3 DNA sequence: TGTGCCAGCAAGGCCGGAACTAGCACAGATACGCAGTATTTT. Amino acids: CASKAGTSTDTQYF.

This clonotype was recorded a few times. The chain employs TRBV12-3 or TRBV12-4 and TRBJ2-6; D is perhaps TRBD1 (6 bases). The CDR3 sequence is 15 residues long. Deletions cut 7 bases from V and 0 bases from J, with 10 bases between. The CDR3 reads CASITGFSGANVLTF. The DNA for the CDR3 is TGTGCCAGCATCACAGGGTTCTCTGGGGCCAACGTCCTGACTTTC.

This clonotype came up a few times. The chain joins TRBV5-1 to TRBJ2-3; the D gene is possibly TRBD2 (6 bases). Germline V gene sequence: CDR1 SGHRS, CDR2 YFSETQ. The V end was cut by 0 bases, the J end by 0 bases, with 14 bases between. The CDR3 is 17 amino acids. For the CDR3, the DNA is TGCGCCAGCAGCTTGGTCGGGGGAGCTCTGAGCACAGATACGCAGTATTTT. This codes for CASSLVGGALSTDTQYF.

This chain links TRBV6-6 with TRBJ2-7, with a tentative D call TRBD2 (6 bases). Looked up from germline, CDR1 is MNHNY and CDR2 is SVGAGI (reference sequence). V was pared by 5 bases and J by 4 bases, with 15 bases between. This CDR3 is built from 14 residues. The CDR3 nucleotides read TGTGCCAGCAGTGACGGGACTTTTAATTACGAGCAGTACTTC. Translating it yields CASSDGTFNYEQYF.

This clonotype was recorded a few times. V gene TRBV4-3 combines with J gene TRBJ1-2; perhaps TRBD1 as D (5 bases). The CDR3 is 18 residues long. Per the germline V gene, CDR1 is LGHNA and CDR2 is YSLEER. The V and J ends lost 5 bases and 3 bases respectively, with 25 bases between them. Written as DNA, the CDR3 is TGCGCCAGCAGCAGATCTCTTGGTGGAGGGGCGCAGGACTATGGCTACACCTTC. Protein: CASSRSLGGGAQDYGYTF.

V gene TRBV20-1 combines with J gene TRBJ2-5; D possibly corresponds to TRBD1 (6 bases). The J call is in doubt because the DNA end fits TRBJ2-7 better. Germline V CDR1 and CDR2: DFQATT, SNEGSKA (reference sequence). The CDR3 spans 13 residues. Here the CDR3 reads CSANAGADYEQYF. For the CDR3, the DNA is TGCAGTGCTAATGCAGGGGCGGACTACGAGCAGTACTTC.

This clonotype showed up just a few times. The chain uses TRBV4-2 and TRBJ2-6, with D tentatively TRBD1 (6 bases). The germline V gene encodes CDR1 LGHNA and CDR2 YNFKEQ. CDR3 size: 17 residues. V was cut by 1 base and J by 0 bases, with 10 bases left in between. For the CDR3, the DNA is TGTGCCAGCAGCCAAGGACAGGAGCACTCTGGGGCCAACGTCCTGACTTTC. Encoded protein: CASSQGQEHSGANVLTF.

The chain employs TRBV14 and TRBJ2-1; 9 bases match TRBD2. The germline CDR1 and CDR2 sequences are SGHDN and FVKESK. The CDR3 is made up of 17 amino acids. The V segment lost 0 bases and the J segment 2 bases; nucleotides outside the gene matches: 5. The CDR3 is CASSQDQGTSPYNEQFF. The CDR3 DNA is TGTGCCAGCAGCCAAGATCAGGGGACTAGCCCCTACAATGAGCAGTTCTTC. The full variable domain, in which reference TRBV14 and TRBJ2-1 provide the parts outside the CDR3, is EAGVTQFPSHSVIEKGQTVTLRCDPISGHDNLYWYRRVMGKEIKFLLHFVKESKQDESGMPNNRFLAERTGGTYSTLKVQPAELEDSGVYFCASSQDQGTSPYNEQFFGPGTRLTVL.

The chain recombines TRBV18 with TRBJ2-6, with a weak D call TRBD1 (6 bases). The V end lost 4 bases, the J end lost 0 bases, and 13 bases lay between the germline ends. The CDR3 is 17 residues long. Germline V CDR1 and CDR2: KGHSH, LQKENI. Here the CDR3 reads CASSHRYRDSGANVLTF. The DNA for the CDR3 is TGTGCCAGCTCACACCGTTACAGGGACTCTGGGGCCAACGTCCTGACTTTC.